The 26 T cell receptor beta chains in this list originate from one sample, sequenced in a study of blood T cell repertoires in COVID-19. Profiled with immunoSEQ multiplex PCR; TCRdb holds only in-frame clones, not every one. This table holds hundreds of thousands of clones, 86% found once. Material for sequencing was peripheral blood. These receptors were obtained from a woman under 40 with active or convalescent COVID-19.

V and J are TRBV5-1 and TRBJ1-2; D ambiguous. The germline V gene encodes CDR1 SGHRS and CDR2 YFSETQ. Trimming pared 7 bases from V and 6 bases from J, leaving 22 bases between. The CDR3 runs to 15 residues. The CDR3 bases are TGCGCCAGCTGCCCCGCTTCTTCTACCTCTCATGGCTACACCTTC. It yields the protein CASCPASSTSHGYTF.

The chain has TRBV3-1 (or the pseudogene TRBV3-2) and TRBJ1-2; D is ambiguous. Between the trimmed V and J ends, which lost 3 bases and 4 bases, there was a span of 18 bases. Germline values: CDR1 LGHDT, CDR2 YNNKEL (reference sequence). CDR3 length: 16 amino acids. This CDR3 is CASSQTRLLTSYGYTF. Written as DNA, the CDR3 is TGTGCCAGCAGCCAGACTAGACTCCTTACAAGCTATGGCTACACCTTC.

CDR3 nucleotide sequence: TGTGCCAGCAGTGAATGGGGGGATACCGGGGAGCTGTTTTTT. Its translation: CASSEWGDTGELFF. The chain carries TRBV2 and TRBJ2-2, with a weak D call TRBD2 (6 bases). CDR3 length equals 14 residues. The ends were cut back, 2 bases at V and 5 bases at J, with 9 bases in the middle. The V gene's germline CDR1 is SNHLY and CDR2 FYNNEI.

The chain carries TRBV6-5 and TRBJ2-5, with TRBD2 matching over 7 bases. V trimming: 0 bases; J trimming: 5 bases; junction bases outside the gene matches: 9. Germline V gene lookup returns CDR1 MNHEY and CDR2 SVGAGI. CDR3 size: 16 residues. CDR3 sequence: CASSYSTRGSGETQYF. CDR3 nucleotide sequence: TGTGCCAGCAGTTACTCGACCCGCGGGAGTGGGGAGACCCAGTACTTC.

The chain is built from TRBV25-1 and TRBJ1-1, with TRBD1 identical over 8 bases. Germline V gene sequence: CDR1 MGHDK, CDR2 SYGVNS. V shed 9 bases and J 2 bases; nucleotides not matched to a gene: 14. This CDR3 is 16 amino acids long. CDR3 sequence reads: CASSNLDRADNTEAFF. DNA of the CDR3: TGTGCCAGTTCAAACTTGGACAGGGCTGACAACACTGAAGCTTTCTTT.

The V and J genes are TRBV10-3 and TRBJ2-5; weak D call: TRBD2 (6 bases). The CDR3 extends over 12 amino acids. Trimming left V 6 bases short and J 5 bases short, with 10 bases between. Germline CDR1 and CDR2: ENHRY and SYGVKD. This CDR3 is CAISGTLETQYF. The CDR3 nucleotides read TGTGCCATCAGCGGGACTCTCGAGACCCAGTACTTC.

The rearrangement joins TRBV5-1 to TRBJ2-7; the D call may be TRBD1 or TRBD2 (5 bases each). Germline V lookup: CDR1 SGHRS, CDR2 YFSETQ. The CDR3 runs to 14 residues. V was clipped by 4 bases and J by 6 bases, with 17 bases between them. The CDR3 DNA is TGCGCCAGCAGCGTGGGGACGGGAACTCTCGAGCAGTACTTC. Encoded protein: CASSVGTGTLEQYF.

This clone was counted once. One junction end does not reproduce the germline sequence, and a read error may be involved. For the CDR3, the DNA is TGTGCCAGCAGTTACACAGGGGGTTCTAACGAAAAACTGTTTTTT. Protein product: CASSYTGGSNEKLFF. The V call is TRBV6-5, the J call TRBJ1-4; TRBD1 matches at 8 bases. CDR1 MNHEY and CDR2 SVGAGI come from the germline V gene. The CDR3 is 15 amino acids.

J is TRBJ2-2 and V is TRBV5-1; 7 bases agree with TRBD2. Trimming removed 4 bases from V and 7 bases from J; junction bases left unmatched: 16. Germline lookup yields CDR1 SGHRS and CDR2 YFSETQ. This CDR3 has 17 amino acids. CDR3 in amino acids: CASSLTPGSGADGELFF. CDR3 nucleotide sequence: TGCGCCAGCAGCCTCACGCCGGGGAGCGGGGCAGACGGGGAGCTGTTTTTT.

The chain employs TRBV7-8 and TRBJ2-7; TRBD2 matches 8 bases. The V gene end was trimmed by 6 bases and the J gene end by 0 bases; junction bases not matched to a gene: 10. The CDR3 contains 16 residues. From germline, CDR1 is SGHVS and CDR2 FQNEAQ. CDR3 coding DNA: TGTGCCAGCAGTCTAGCGGCGGGGGGCCTCTCCTACGAGCAGTACTTC. Its protein is CASSLAAGGLSYEQYF.

Turning to this clone: The identical CDR3 is also encoded by other nucleotide sequences in the sample. The chain has TRBV5-4 and TRBJ2-1; tentative D call: TRBD1 (5 bases). The CDR3 length is 16 residues. CDR1 is SGHNT, CDR2 YYREEE, per germline (reference sequence). V lost 0 bases, J lost 1 base, and 11 bases lay in between. Here the CDR3 reads CASSLGGTVSYNEQFF. As DNA, the CDR3 is TGTGCCAGCAGCTTGGGGGGCACTGTTTCCTACAATGAGCAGTTCTTC.

The chain uses TRBV7-2 and TRBJ2-3; perhaps TRBD2 as D (6 bases). Germline CDR1 reads SGHTA; CDR2 reads FQGNSA. Trimming took 5 bases from V and 8 from J, leaving 17 bases between them. CDR3 length: 14 amino acids. CDR3 sequence (DNA): TGTGCCAGCAGCACCCCGGGACTGCCCGGTACGCAGTATTTT. Residues: CASSTPGLPGTQYF.

The J gene is TRBJ2-2, the V gene TRBV3-1 (or the pseudogene TRBV3-2); 10 bases line up with TRBD2. Germline V gene lookup returns CDR1 LGHDT and CDR2 YNNKEL (reference sequence). V was pared by 2 bases and J by 6 bases, with 9 bases of the junction left unmatched. This CDR3 has 17 amino acids. CDR3 in DNA: TGTGCCAGCAGCCAAAAGAGGGGTAGCGGGAGGCCCGGGGAGCTGTTTTTT. Residues: CASSQKRGSGRPGELFF.

The chain combines TRBV10-3 with TRBJ2-4; the match to TRBD1 covers 12 bases. V shed 6 bases and J 3 bases; nucleotides not matched to a gene: 9. CDR1 is ENHRY and CDR2 is SYGVKD in the germline V gene. CDR3 length: 17 residues. DNA of the CDR3: TGTGCCATCAGCGAGGGACAGGGGGCTTTTAGCAAAAACATTCAGTACTTC. Encoded protein: CAISEGQGAFSKNIQYF.

This sequence joins TRBV10-3 and TRBJ2-1, with D hard to call. Per germline, CDR1 ENHRY and CDR2 SYGVKD. The CDR3 extends over 14 amino acids. Trimming cost V 5 bases and J 6 bases, with 14 bases left between them. CDR3 DNA sequence: TGTGCCATCAGTCACAATAATGCTGGCAATGAGCAGTTCTTC. It yields the protein CAISHNNAGNEQFF.

The rearrangement joins TRBV7-6 to TRBJ2-5; D remains unclear. The germline CDR1 and CDR2 sequences are SGHVS and FNYEAQ. The length of the CDR3 is 16 residues. Trimming took off 1 base at V and 2 bases at J, with 14 bases between the two ends. The chain's CDR3 is CASSLVTNTPQETQYF. CDR3 sequence (DNA): TGTGCCAGCAGCTTAGTTACAAATACCCCTCAAGAGACCCAGTACTTC. Full variable domain (rest looked up from reference TRBV7-6 and TRBJ2-5): GAGVSQSPRYKVTKRGQDVALRCDPISGHVSLYWYRQALGQGPEFLTYFNYEAQQDKSGLPNDRFSAERPEGSISTLTIQRTEQRDSAMYRCASSLVTNTPQETQYFGPGTRLLVL.

The CDR3 here is CASSKGAMGTGGNQPQHF. The CDR3 DNA sequence: TGTGCCAGCAGCAAAGGGGCAATGGGGACAGGGGGCAATCAGCCCCAGCATTTT. This chain joins TRBV21-1 and TRBJ1-5; the table's D call of TRBD1 was not tested on the DNA. TRBV21-1 is flagged as a pseudogene. This CDR3 is built from 18 residues.

As concerns this clone: Other DNA sequences in this specimen translate into the identical CDR3. The V call is TRBV5-1, the J call TRBJ1-2; 8 bases are a match to TRBD1. V trimming: 5 bases; J trimming: 6 bases; junction bases outside the gene matches: 6. The germline V gene encodes CDR1 SGHRS and CDR2 YFSETQ. The CDR3 contains 13 residues. The CDR3 reads CASSLTGADGYTF. The CDR3, as DNA: TGCGCCAGCAGTTTGACAGGGGCTGATGGCTACACCTTC.

In its sample, this clone was seen once. The rearrangement joins TRBV7-2 to TRBJ2-7; TRBD2 is a possible D gene (6 bases). Looked up from germline, CDR1 is SGHTA and CDR2 is FQGNSA. V shed 5 bases and J shed 7 bases, with 12 bases lying between them. This CDR3 is built from 12 residues. CDR3 in amino acids: CASSVLAIEQYF. Here the CDR3 DNA reads TGTGCCAGCAGCGTCCTAGCGATAGAGCAGTACTTC.

This clone was found many times. The chain uses TRBV4-1 and TRBJ2-6; no clear D gene. V shed 4 bases and J shed 4 bases, with 8 bases lying between them. The germline V gene has CDR1 MGHRA and CDR2 YSYEKL. The CDR3 has 14 amino acids. CDR3 nucleotide sequence: TGCGCCAGCAGCCCCAATCTAGGGGCCAACGTCCTGACTTTC. The encoded protein is CASSPNLGANVLTF.

This rearrangement joins TRBV6-6 to TRBJ2-1; D is uncertain. Trimming stripped 4 bases from V and 5 bases from J, with 6 bases between. This CDR3 has 12 amino acids. Per germline, CDR1 MNHNY and CDR2 SVGAGI (reference sequence). CDR3 region: CASSFVNNEQFF. Here the CDR3 DNA reads TGTGCCAGCAGTTTTGTCAACAATGAGCAGTTCTTC.

In this sample, this clone turned up once. V usage is TRBV6-1 and J usage is TRBJ2-3; 10 nucleotides match TRBD2. Germline V gene sequence: CDR1 MNHNS, CDR2 SASEGT. Trimming removed 0 bases from V and 5 bases from J; junction bases left unmatched: 11. This CDR3 comprises 18 residues. CDR3 residues: CASSEARTLAGRLDTQYF. The CDR3 coding sequence is TGTGCCAGCAGTGAAGCGAGGACACTAGCGGGACGGTTAGATACGCAGTATTTT.

About this clone itself: The same CDR3 arises from other DNA sequences in this sample as well. The chain combines TRBV19 with TRBJ1-1; TRBD1 agrees at 8 bases. With 3 bases clipped from V and 1 base from J, the junction kept 4 bases outside the gene matches. CDR1 is LNHDA, CDR2 SQIVND, per germline (reference sequence). CDR3 length: 15 amino acids. In DNA, the CDR3 is TGTGCCAGTAGTATTACAGGGGGTGCGAACACTGAAGCTTTCTTT. Amino acid sequence: CASSITGGANTEAFF.

The chain recombines TRBV6-5 with TRBJ2-1; 11 positions match TRBD2. This CDR3 is built from 16 residues. CDR1 and CDR2 (germline): MNHEY, SVGAGI. Trimming cost V 2 bases and J 1 base; bases outside gene matches: 1. CDR3 sequence reads: CASSYRLAGSYNEQFF. The DNA of the CDR3 is TGTGCCAGCAGTTACAGACTAGCGGGGTCCTACAATGAGCAGTTCTTC.

The J gene is TRBJ1-2, the V gene TRBV5-4; D perhaps matches TRBD1 (5 bases). The CDR3 length is 12 residues. Between the trimmed V and J ends, which lost 2 bases and 8 bases, there was a span of 10 bases. Per germline, CDR1 SGHNT and CDR2 YYREEE (reference sequence). CDR3 in amino acids: CASSFEGEGYTF. DNA for the CDR3: TGTGCCAGCAGCTTTGAAGGGGAAGGCTACACCTTC.

The chain joins TRBV5-5 to TRBJ1-1; 8 nucleotides line up with TRBD1. The CDR3 sequence is 17 residues long. The germline V gene has CDR1 SGHKS and CDR2 YYEKEE (reference sequence). J was trimmed by 1 base and V by 4 bases; bases with no gene match: 12. CDR3 region: CASSPLGTGFANTEAFF. The CDR3, as DNA: TGTGCCAGCAGCCCCTTGGGGACAGGATTTGCGAACACTGAAGCTTTCTTT.